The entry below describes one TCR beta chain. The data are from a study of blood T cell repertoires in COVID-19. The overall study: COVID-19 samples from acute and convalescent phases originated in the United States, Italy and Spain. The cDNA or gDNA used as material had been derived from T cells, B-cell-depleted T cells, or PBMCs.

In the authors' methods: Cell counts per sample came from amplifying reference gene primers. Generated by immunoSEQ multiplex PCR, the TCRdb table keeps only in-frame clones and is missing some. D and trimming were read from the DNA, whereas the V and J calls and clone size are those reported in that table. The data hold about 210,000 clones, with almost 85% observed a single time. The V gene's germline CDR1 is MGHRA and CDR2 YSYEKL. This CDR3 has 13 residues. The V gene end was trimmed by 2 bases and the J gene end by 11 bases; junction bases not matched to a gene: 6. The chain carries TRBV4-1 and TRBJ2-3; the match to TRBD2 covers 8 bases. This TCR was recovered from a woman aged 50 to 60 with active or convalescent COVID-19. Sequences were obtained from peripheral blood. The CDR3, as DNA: TGCGCCAGCAGCCAATCCACCGGGACTAGGCAGTATTTT. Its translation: CASSQSTGTRQYF.